The 24 T cell receptor beta chains in this list originate from one sample, sequenced in a study of cytomegalovirus exposure and HLA in healthy donors (dated by TCRdb to about 2017). Library prep was done by the immunoSEQ multiplex PCR assay. For the multiplex PCR, a mixture combining 60 forward primers for TCR Vbeta segments and 13 reverse primers for TCR Jbeta segments was used. TCRdb carries this immuneACCESS record with in-frame sequences only. Its versions omit some clonotypes, under half of them owing to an unresolved V gene in the studies checked, with the rest unexplained. This sample is represented by tens of thousands of clones; around 70% of them were singletons. The ten largest account for about 7.7% of the sample. Sequenced input: PBMCs. Receptors were obtained from a man in his fifties or sixties in good health and CMV-seronegative.

J is TRBJ2-7 and V is TRBV7-6; 12 bases line up with TRBD1. The V segment lost 1 base and the J segment 2 bases; nucleotides outside the gene matches: 3. The CDR3 has 16 residues. The germline CDR1 and CDR2 sequences are SGHVS and FNYEAQ. The CDR3 sequence: CASSLGDRGRTYEQYF. CDR3 DNA: TGTGCCAGCAGCTTAGGGGACAGGGGGCGTACCTACGAGCAGTACTTC.

The V and J genes are TRBV30 and TRBJ2-3, with D tentatively TRBD1 (6 bases). Trimming removed 2 bases at V and 6 bases at J, with 18 bases between. The CDR3 is made up of 15 amino acids. The germline CDR1 and CDR2 sequences are GTSNPN and SVGIG (reference sequence). CDR3 nucleotide sequence: TGTGCCTGGAGTAAAGTGAGAGGGGGTGGGGATACGCAGTATTTT. Its protein product is CAWSKVRGGGDTQYF.

J is TRBJ1-1 and V is TRBV29-1, with 7 bases that match TRBD1. This CDR3 comprises 15 residues. V lost 8 bases to trimming and J lost 7 bases; unmatched junction nucleotides: 19. Germline values: CDR1 SQVTM, CDR2 ANQGSEA. The CDR3 spells CSFAASEGARIEAFF. The CDR3 nucleotides are TGCAGCTTCGCAGCCTCCGAGGGGGCCAGGATTGAAGCTTTCTTT.

This clone was observed a handful of times. The chain combines TRBV5-1 with TRBJ2-7, with D tentatively TRBD1 (5 bases). This CDR3 is built from 14 residues. Germline CDR1 is SGHRS and CDR2 is YFSETQ. Trimming removed 4 bases at V and 0 bases at J, with 11 bases between. CDR3: CASSIDSDSYEQYF. The CDR3 bases are TGCGCCAGCAGCATCGACAGTGACTCCTACGAGCAGTACTTC.

The chain recombines TRBV6-5 with TRBJ2-1; perhaps TRBD1 as D (5 bases). The CDR3 runs 13 residues. Trimming took off 4 bases at V and 7 bases at J, with 11 bases between the two ends. Germline CDR1 is MNHEY and CDR2 is SVGAGI. The CDR3 loop reads CASSLNQGNEQFF. CDR3 in DNA: TGTGCCAGCAGTTTAAATCAGGGAAATGAGCAGTTCTTC.

The chain combines TRBV7-8 with TRBJ1-5; 7 nucleotides line up with TRBD1. The CDR3 totals 15 residues. J lost 3 bases, V lost 2 bases, and 4 bases had no gene match. CDR1 is SGHVS and CDR2 is FQNEAQ in the germline V gene. The CDR3 sequence: CASSLLQGVNQPQHF. The CDR3 DNA sequence: TGTGCCAGCAGCTTACTCCAGGGGGTCAATCAGCCCCAGCATTTT.

The chain combines TRBV5-6 with TRBJ2-5; 8 nucleotides line up with TRBD1. This CDR3 spans 15 amino acids. Germline lookup yields CDR1 SGHDT and CDR2 YYEEEE. V dropped 2 bases and J dropped 5; count of bases not matched to a gene: 8. The CDR3 spells CASSLGQGGMETQYF. CDR3 coding DNA: TGTGCCAGCAGCTTAGGACAGGGTGGGATGGAGACCCAGTACTTC.

This chain joins TRBV5-1 and TRBJ2-1, with a possible D match to TRBD2 (5 bases). From germline, CDR1 is SGHRS and CDR2 YFSETQ. The V and J ends lost 0 bases and 9 bases respectively, with 19 bases between them. This CDR3 is built from 16 residues. As DNA, the CDR3 is TGCGCCAGCAGCTTGGAGGGCGGGCGAATAGGTAGTGAGCAGTTCTTC. Translated: CASSLEGGRIGSEQFF. The full variable domain, in which reference TRBV5-1 and TRBJ2-1 provide the parts outside the CDR3, is KAGVTQTPRYLIKTRGQQVTLSCSPISGHRSVSWYQQTPGQGLQFLFEYFSETQRNKGNFPGRFSGRQFSNSRSEMNVSTLELGDSALYLCASSLEGGRIGSEQFFGPGTRLTVL.

About this clone: Other DNA sequences within the sample encode an identical CDR3. The chain has TRBV7-9 and TRBJ2-3; 14 bases are shared with TRBD2. Germline V gene sequence: CDR1 SEHNR, CDR2 FQNEAQ (reference sequence). The J segment lost 3 bases and the V segment lost 3 bases, leaving 2 bases of the junction unmatched. The CDR3 runs to 16 residues. The CDR3 DNA is TGTGCCAGCAGCTTTGGACTAGCGGGAGGTACAGATACGCAGTATTTT. Translating it yields CASSFGLAGGTDTQYF.

V gene TRBV10-3 combines with J gene TRBJ1-4; 8 positions match TRBD1. The V and J ends lost 6 bases and 1 base, in that order; junction bases with no gene match: 10. CDR3 length: 17 amino acids. The germline CDR1 and CDR2 sequences are ENHRY and SYGVKD. The CDR3 loop is CAISEAGGGLTNEKLFF. The CDR3 DNA reads TGTGCCATCAGCGAAGCAGGGGGCGGTTTAACTAATGAAAAACTGTTTTTT.

The chain combines TRBV19 with TRBJ1-2; D remains unclear. CDR3 length: 13 residues. V shed 3 bases and J shed 3 bases, with 8 bases lying between them. The germline V gene encodes CDR1 LNHDA and CDR2 SQIVND (reference sequence). This CDR3 is CASSIYGYYGYTF. In nucleotides, the CDR3 is TGTGCCAGTAGTATCTACGGGTACTATGGCTACACCTTC.

This sequence joins TRBV6-5 and TRBJ2-7, with a possible D match to TRBD1 (6 bases). Germline CDR1 reads MNHEY; CDR2 reads SVGAGI. Trimming pared 4 bases from V and 7 bases from J, leaving 14 bases between. CDR3 length equals 13 residues. The CDR3 sequence is CASSSTGTGEQYF. CDR3 DNA: TGTGCCAGCAGTTCAACAGGGACGGGAGAGCAGTACTTC.

This clone was seen only a few times. The J gene is TRBJ2-7, the V gene TRBV5-1, with unresolved D. The CDR3 runs 12 residues. V dropped 4 bases and J dropped 6 bases, with 11 bases sitting between them. The germline V gene has CDR1 SGHRS and CDR2 YFSETQ. The CDR3 reads CASSAAESEQYF. The CDR3 DNA reads as TGCGCCAGCAGCGCCGCCGAGTCCGAGCAGTACTTC.

The V and J genes are TRBV7-2 and TRBJ1-1, with D possibly matching TRBD1 (6 bases). This CDR3 is 12 amino acids long. Germline V gives CDR1 SGHTA, CDR2 FQGNSA. The ends were cut back, 2 bases at V and 10 bases at J, with 11 bases in the middle. CDR3: CASSLTGSSAFF. The CDR3 coding sequence is TGTGCCAGCAGCTTAACAGGGAGCTCAGCTTTCTTT.

The genes are TRBV7-9 and TRBJ2-7; 10 nucleotides agree with TRBD1. Germline loops: CDR1 SEHNR, CDR2 FQNEAQ (reference sequence). This CDR3 comprises 16 residues. V gave up 1 base and J gave up 2 bases; unmatched junction bases: 5. DNA of the CDR3: TGTGCCAGCAGCTTAGGTTCGGGACAGGGGACCTACGAGCAGTACTTC. Protein: CASSLGSGQGTYEQYF.

In its sample, this clone was seen once. The chain links TRBV11-3 to TRBJ2-3; a possible D gene is TRBD1 (5 bases). This CDR3 has 12 amino acids. CDR1 is SGHNT and CDR2 is YENEEA in the germline V gene. V gave up 5 bases and J gave up 4 bases, with 7 bases separating them. This CDR3 is CASSKQADTQYF. Here the CDR3 DNA reads TGTGCCAGCAGCAAACAGGCAGATACGCAGTATTTT.

V is TRBV7-9 and J is TRBJ1-1; a weak D match, TRBD1 (5 bases). The V gene lost 5 bases and the J gene lost 1 base, with 11 bases spanning the gap. This CDR3 has 14 residues. Germline V gene data show CDR1 as SEHNR and CDR2 as FQNEAQ (reference sequence). The CDR3 reads CASSLGAPNTEAFF. The CDR3 DNA reads TGTGCCAGCAGCCTAGGGGCCCCGAACACTGAAGCTTTCTTT.

This clone was counted a single time. V and J are TRBV19 and TRBJ1-5, with a weak D call TRBD1 (6 bases). This CDR3 is built from 16 residues. Germline CDR1 reads LNHDA; CDR2 reads SQIVND (reference sequence). With 2 bases removed from V and 4 bases from J, the gap between germline ends came to 15 bases. The CDR3 DNA sequence: TGTGCCAGTAGTATATTGGGGGCTCCCTTTAATCAGCCCCAGCATTTT. Its protein product is CASSILGAPFNQPQHF.

This sequence joins TRBV13 and TRBJ2-7, with D maybe TRBD1 (6 bases). In germline, CDR1 is PRHDT, CDR2 FYEKMQ (reference sequence). This CDR3 is built from 15 residues. Trimming pared 0 bases from V and 4 bases from J, leaving 13 bases between. The CDR3 sequence is CASSLGRRGGYEQYF. DNA for the CDR3: TGTGCCAGCAGCTTAGGACGGCGAGGGGGTTACGAGCAGTACTTC.

This clone was observed a few times. The rearrangement links TRBV13 to TRBJ1-2; 7 bases fit TRBD1. V lost 2 bases to trimming and J lost 4 bases; unmatched junction nucleotides: 7. CDR3 length: 15 amino acids. From germline, CDR1 is PRHDT and CDR2 FYEKMQ (reference sequence). DNA for the CDR3: TGTGCCAGCAGCTTAAGAGACAGGGAGATCTATGGCTACACCTTC. This translates into CASSLRDREIYGYTF. Based on the CDR3 plus reference TRBV13 and TRBJ1-2, the full variable domain is AAGVIQSPRHLIKEKRETATLKCYPIPRHDTVYWYQQGPGQDPQFLISFYEKMQSDKGSIPDRFSAQQFSDYHSELNMSSLELGDSALYFCASSLRDREIYGYTFGSGTRLTVV.

The V gene is TRBV12-5, the J gene TRBJ2-6, with 7 bases aligning to TRBD1. CDR3 length: 17 residues. Germline CDR1 is LGHNT and CDR2 is FRNRAP. Trimming cost V 6 bases and J 0 bases; bases outside gene matches: 8. CDR3 DNA: TGTGCTAGTGGGTCCGGGACAGCGGCCTCTGGGGCCAACGTCCTGACTTTC. Amino acid sequence: CASGSGTAASGANVLTF.

The gene calls are TRBV2 and TRBJ2-1; 12 nucleotides align to TRBD2. The CDR3 covers 17 residues. The germline CDR1 and CDR2 sequences are SNHLY and FYNNEI. V lost 8 bases and J lost 8; bases outside the gene matches: 16. The CDR3 region is CASSLEASGGGSHEQFF. CDR3 DNA: TGTGCCAGCTCCCTCGAGGCTAGCGGGGGGGGATCCCATGAGCAGTTCTTC.

This chain connects TRBV5-5 to TRBJ2-2; 9 bases fit TRBD1. The trim removed 2 bases at V and 7 bases at J, leaving 6 bases unmatched. The CDR3 extends over 15 amino acids. Germline V gene sequence: CDR1 SGHKS, CDR2 YYEKEE (reference sequence). CDR3 in amino acids: CASSLWDRVDGELFF. In DNA form, the CDR3 reads TGTGCCAGCAGCTTATGGGACAGGGTGGACGGGGAGCTGTTTTTT. The whole variable domain, remainder taken from reference TRBV5-5 and TRBJ2-2, is DAGVTQSPTHLIKTRGQQVTLRCSPISGHKSVSWYQQVLGQGPQFIFQYYEKEERGRGNFPDRFSARQFPNYSSELNVNALLLGDSALYLCASSLWDRVDGELFFGEGSRLTVL.

This clone came up a few times. For the CDR3, the DNA is TGTGCCAGCAGCTTGACAGACTCTGGAAACACCATATATTTT. Translated: CASSLTDSGNTIYF. V gene TRBV7-2 combines with J gene TRBJ1-3, with D maybe TRBD1 (5 bases). Per the germline V gene, CDR1 is SGHTA and CDR2 is FQGNSA. Between the trimmed V and J ends, which lost 3 bases and 0 bases, there was a span of 6 bases. The CDR3 has 14 amino acids.